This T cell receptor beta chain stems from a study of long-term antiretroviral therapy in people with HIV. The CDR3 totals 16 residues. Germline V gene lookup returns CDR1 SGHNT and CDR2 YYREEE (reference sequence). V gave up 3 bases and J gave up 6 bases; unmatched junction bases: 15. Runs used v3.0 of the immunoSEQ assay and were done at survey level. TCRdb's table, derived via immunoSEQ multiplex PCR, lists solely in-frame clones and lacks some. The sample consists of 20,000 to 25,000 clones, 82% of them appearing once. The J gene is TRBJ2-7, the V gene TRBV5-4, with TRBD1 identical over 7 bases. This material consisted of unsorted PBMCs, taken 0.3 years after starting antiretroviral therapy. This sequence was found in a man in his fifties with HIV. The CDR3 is CASSSQTGSYTGEQYF. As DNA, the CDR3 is TGTGCCAGCAGCTCTCAGACAGGGTCCTATACTGGCGAGCAGTACTTC.